Below, 15 T cell receptor beta chains from the same sample are listed, as sequenced in a study of blood T cell repertoires in COVID-19 (dated by TCRdb to 2020 to 2021). The library was generated by the immunoSEQ multiplex PCR assay. TCRdb mirrors the immuneACCESS table, restricted to in-frame sequences. Some clones are absent from its copies; in checked studies, under half trace to an unresolved V gene, and the reason for the others is unknown. The sample table lists under 250,000 clones, about 80% of them with a count of one. Approximately 4.8% of the sample comes from the top ten. The sample consisted of peripheral blood. The receptors were sampled from a man over 45 with active or convalescent COVID-19.

The rearrangement links TRBV4-1 to TRBJ1-4, with 7 bases lining up with TRBD1. Trimming took 4 bases from V and 8 from J; bases not matched to a gene: 19. In germline, CDR1 is MGHRA, CDR2 YSYEKL. The CDR3 extends over 18 amino acids. The CDR3, as DNA: TGCGCCAGCAGCCCCACAGGGGCGACTTGGACGTCGGCGGAAAAACTGTTTTTT. Protein sequence: CASSPTGATWTSAEKLFF.

The chain is built from TRBV19 and TRBJ1-2; D ambiguous. Trimming stripped 4 bases from V and 8 bases from J, with 8 bases between. This CDR3 is 11 amino acids long. Germline V lookup: CDR1 LNHDA, CDR2 SQIVND (reference sequence). The CDR3 nucleotides are TGTGCCAGTAGTAGGGCGGGAGGCTACACCTTC. Amino acid sequence: CASSRAGGYTF.

The genes are TRBV12-3 or TRBV12-4 and TRBJ1-2; D is ambiguous. The CDR3 consists of 13 residues. Between the trimmed V and J ends, which lost 0 bases and 4 bases, there was a span of 6 bases. The CDR3: CASSLAASYGYTF. For the CDR3, the DNA is TGTGCCAGCAGTTTAGCGGCCAGCTATGGCTACACCTTC.

The chain links TRBV2 to TRBJ1-1; no definite D call. V was pared by 2 bases and J by 1 base, with 8 bases between. Germline loops: CDR1 SNHLY, CDR2 FYNNEI. The CDR3 has 14 residues. The CDR3 here is CASSETRGNTEAFF. The CDR3 bases are TGTGCCAGCAGTGAAACCAGAGGGAACACTGAAGCTTTCTTT. Full variable domain (outside the CDR3, taken from reference TRBV2 and TRBJ1-1): EPEVTQTPSHQVTQMGQEVILRCVPISNHLYFYWYRQILGQKVEFLVSFYNNEISEKSEIFDDQFSVERPDGSNFTLKIRSTKLEDSAMYFCASSETRGNTEAFFGQGTRLTVV.

This clone was seen just once. The chain is built from TRBV7-9 and TRBJ2-7; 7 positions match TRBD2. Germline-derived CDR1 and CDR2 are SEHNR and FQNEAQ (reference sequence). This CDR3 is built from 15 residues. The ends lost 5 bases at V and 0 bases at J; junction bases unmatched: 7. The CDR3: CASSRGDSSSYEQYF. The CDR3 bases are TGTGCCAGCAGCCGGGGGGACTCGAGCTCCTACGAGCAGTACTTC.

This clone was detected many times. The V gene is TRBV5-1, the J gene TRBJ2-3, with unresolved D. Per germline, CDR1 SGHRS and CDR2 YFSETQ. This CDR3 contains 13 residues. Trimming took 5 bases from V and 0 from J, leaving 7 bases between them. CDR3 in DNA: TGCGCCAGCAGTTCCTCTAGCACAGATACGCAGTATTTT. Encoded protein: CASSSSSTDTQYF.

The CDR3 bases are TGTGCCAGCAGCCCCAGCGGACAGGCGGATAATTCACCCCTCCACTTT. Residues: CASSPSGQADNSPLHF. The rearrangement links TRBV9 to TRBJ1-6; 7 bases are a match to TRBD1. This CDR3 has 16 residues. The germline V gene has CDR1 SGDLS and CDR2 YYNGEE. The ends lost 4 bases at V and 5 bases at J; junction bases unmatched: 9.

The J gene is TRBJ1-5, the V gene TRBV9; possible D gene TRBD1, 5 bases. CDR3 length: 15 residues. The germline V and J ends were trimmed by 0 bases and 3 bases, with 10 bases remaining between them. From germline, CDR1 is SGDLS and CDR2 YYNGEE. The DNA of the CDR3 is TGTGCCAGCAGCGTAGGTGGACACCTCAATCAGCCCCAGCATTTT. Protein: CASSVGGHLNQPQHF.

The V and J genes are TRBV2 and TRBJ1-5, with D unresolved. The V end was cut by 0 bases, the J end by 7 bases, with 13 bases between. The CDR3 totals 15 residues. CDR1 is SNHLY and CDR2 is FYNNEI in the germline V gene. The CDR3 is CASSEASGGSQPQHF. The CDR3 DNA is TGTGCCAGCAGTGAAGCCTCAGGAGGGAGCCAGCCCCAGCATTTT. Full variable domain (outside the CDR3, taken from reference TRBV2 and TRBJ1-5): EPEVTQTPSHQVTQMGQEVILRCVPISNHLYFYWYRQILGQKVEFLVSFYNNEISEKSEIFDDQFSVERPDGSNFTLKIRSTKLEDSAMYFCASSEASGGSQPQHFGDGTRLSIL.

This clone was detected many times. For the CDR3, the DNA is TGTGCCAGCAGCCAACCAAGGGGTACTGAAGCTTTCTTT. The encoded protein is CASSQPRGTEAFF. This sequence joins TRBV4-2 and TRBJ1-1, with TRBD1 as a possible D gene (5 bases). In germline, CDR1 is LGHNA, CDR2 YNFKEQ. The CDR3 loop spans 13 amino acids. Trimming left V 2 bases short and J 5 bases short, with 9 bases between.

J is TRBJ1-2 and V is TRBV30; D might be TRBD1 (6 bases). This CDR3 spans 11 amino acids. Trimming removed 5 bases from V and 8 bases from J, with 12 bases in between. CDR1 and CDR2 (germline): GTSNPN, SVGIG (reference sequence). The CDR3 region has the DNA TGTGCCTGGGGGGGCGCCGAGGGCTACACCTTC. It codes for CAWGGAEGYTF.

This chain joins TRBV12-3 or TRBV12-4 and TRBJ2-7; TRBD1 might be the D (6 bases). Trimming shortened V by 7 bases and J by 4 bases, and 8 bases separated the two germline ends. CDR3 size: 11 residues. Here the CDR3 DNA reads TGTGCCAGCACTCAGGGGTACGAGCAGTACTTC. Protein sequence: CASTQGYEQYF.

This chain uses TRBV19 with TRBJ1-2, with D uncertain. Looked up from germline, CDR1 is LNHDA and CDR2 is SQIVND (reference sequence). V dropped 5 bases and J dropped 4 bases, with 11 bases sitting between them. CDR3 size: 13 residues. CDR3: CASSLGDIYGYTF. Written as DNA, the CDR3 is TGTGCCAGTAGTCTCGGGGATATCTATGGCTACACCTTC.

The chain uses TRBV5-1 and TRBJ2-5; 10 positions match TRBD2. The CDR3 covers 14 residues. Germline V gene data show CDR1 as SGHRS and CDR2 as YFSETQ. Trimming cost V 1 base and J 4 bases; bases outside gene matches: 1. The CDR3 here is CASSLIAGGETQYF. DNA of the CDR3: TGCGCCAGCAGCTTGATAGCGGGGGGAGAGACCCAGTACTTC.

The chain couples TRBV6-1 to TRBJ2-7; D remains ambiguous. The length of the CDR3 is 17 residues. CDR1 and CDR2 (germline): MNHNS, SASEGT. Between the trimmed V and J ends, which lost 2 bases and 5 bases, there was a span of 22 bases. The CDR3 DNA is TGTGCCAGCAGTGAAATAGGCACCCAGGATCTCCCTAACGAGCAGTACTTC. Translation gives CASSEIGTQDLPNEQYF.